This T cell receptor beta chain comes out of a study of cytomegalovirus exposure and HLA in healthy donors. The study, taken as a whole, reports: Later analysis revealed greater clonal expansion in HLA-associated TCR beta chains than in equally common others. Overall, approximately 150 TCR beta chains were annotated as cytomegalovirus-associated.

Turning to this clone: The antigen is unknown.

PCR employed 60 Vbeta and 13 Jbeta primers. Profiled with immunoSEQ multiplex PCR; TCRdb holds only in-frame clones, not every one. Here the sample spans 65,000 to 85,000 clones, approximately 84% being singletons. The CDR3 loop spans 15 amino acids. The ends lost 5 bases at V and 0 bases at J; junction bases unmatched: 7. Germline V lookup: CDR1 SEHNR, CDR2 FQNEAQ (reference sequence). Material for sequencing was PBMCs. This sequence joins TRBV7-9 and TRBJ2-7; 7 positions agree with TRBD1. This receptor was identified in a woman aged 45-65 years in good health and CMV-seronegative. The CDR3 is CASSPGQEFSYEQYF. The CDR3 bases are TGTGCCAGCAGCCCCGGACAGGAGTTCTCCTACGAGCAGTACTTC.